The 17 T cell receptor beta chains below all came from one sample that was sequenced in a study of blood T cells in healthy people across ages. PCR was performed a second time for 7 to 11 cycles using a sample-barcoded 5' primer and a J-beta primer mix. TCRdb recomputed calls from the 5' RACE reads with MiXCR, one row per CDR3 protein. In the table there are hundreds of thousands of distinct CDR3 sequences, 25% of which are singletons. The sample also formed part of further work on T cells of mothers and their children.

Sequencing input: blood. These receptor sequences come from a boy aged 10-17 years in good health.

This clonotype was counted a few times. CDR3 loop: CSVLNSGSYEQYF. DNA of the CDR3: TGCAGCGTTTTAAATAGCGGGAGTTACGAGCAGTACTTC. The rearrangement joins TRBV29-1 to TRBJ2-7, with 9 bases fitting TRBD2. Germline V lookup: CDR1 SQVTM, CDR2 ANQGSEA. V trimming: 5 bases; J trimming: 4 bases; junction bases outside the gene matches: 6. The CDR3 length is 13 residues.

As for this clonotype: Likely a read error: the CDR3 ends without its conserved phenylalanine or tryptophan. V usage is TRBV6-2 or TRBV6-3 and J usage is TRBJ2-5, with 10 nucleotides matching TRBD2. The J call may be in error: the DNA end matches TRBJ2-7 better. The CDR3 runs 16 residues. Germline CDR1 is MNHEY and CDR2 is SVGEGT. The DNA for the CDR3 is TGTGCCAGCAGTTACGGGCGGACTAGCGGACCCTACGAGCAGTACCTC. Translated, it gives CASSYGRTSGPYEQYL.

This clonotype has just a few counts. The chain employs TRBV29-1 and TRBJ2-5; no reliable D call. The CDR3 is 13 amino acids. The ends were cut back, 4 bases at V and 4 bases at J, with 13 bases in the middle. Germline CDR1 and CDR2: SQVTM and ANQGSEA. The CDR3 is CSVVRWVGETQYF. In DNA, the CDR3 is TGCAGCGTTGTCCGATGGGTGGGAGAGACCCAGTACTTC.

This clonotype appeared a few times. CDR3 DNA sequence: TGTGCCAGCAGTTTCTTAGGGGGCAGGGGAGGAGGCAATGAGCAGTTCTTC. Protein sequence: CASSFLGGRGGGNEQFF. The J gene is TRBJ2-5, the V gene TRBV27; a weak D match, TRBD1 (7 bases). The tail of the sequence fits TRBJ2-1 better, so the J call may be wrong. Germline V gene lookup returns CDR1 MNHEY and CDR2 SMNVEV (reference sequence). The CDR3 is 17 amino acids.

The rearrangement joins TRBV20-1 to TRBJ2-2; TRBD1 might be the D (6 bases). The CDR3 consists of 14 residues. CDR1 is DFQATT, CDR2 SNEGSKA, per germline (reference sequence). V was pared by 3 bases and J by 4 bases, with 12 bases between. The CDR3 loop is CSARFRGGTGELFF. CDR3 DNA: TGCAGTGCTAGGTTCAGGGGTGGCACCGGGGAGCTGTTTTTT.

This clonotype was picked up many times. The chain combines TRBV20-1 with TRBJ2-5; D tentatively fits TRBD1 or TRBD2 (5 bases each). Germline loops: CDR1 DFQATT, CDR2 SNEGSKA (reference sequence). V lost 3 bases to trimming and J lost 2 bases, with 7 bases between them. The CDR3 loop spans 12 amino acids. Here the CDR3 reads CSASEGQETQYF. The DNA for the CDR3 is TGCAGTGCTAGCGAGGGGCAAGAGACCCAGTACTTC.

The J gene is TRBJ1-2, the V gene TRBV3-1, with D possibly TRBD1 on 6 matching bases. The germline gives CDR1 LGHDT, CDR2 YNNKEL (reference sequence). V lost 0 bases, J lost 6 bases, and 11 bases lay in between. The CDR3 length is 14 residues. The CDR3 sequence is CASSQDGGAHGYTF. CDR3 DNA: TGTGCCAGCAGCCAAGACGGGGGGGCGCATGGCTACACCTTC. The full variable domain, with the rest looked up from reference TRBV3-1 and TRBJ1-2, is DTAVSQTPKYLVTQMGNDKSIKCEQNLGHDTMYWYKQDSKKFLKIMFSYNNKELIINETVPNRFSPKSPDKAHLNLHINSLELGDSAVYFCASSQDGGAHGYTFGSGTRLTVV.

The CDR3 DNA reads as TGTGCCAGCAGCCACCGGAGGGGGGCTGCGTTTAGTGAGGAGACCCAGTACTTC. Translated: CASSHRRGAAFSEETQYF. V usage is TRBV28 and J usage is TRBJ2-5; D tentatively reads TRBD1 or TRBD2 (6 bases each). V lost 6 bases and J lost 5, with 28 bases in between. This CDR3 has 18 residues. Germline V gene data show CDR1 as MDHEN and CDR2 as SYDVKM.

This clonotype was recorded a few times. The chain joins TRBV29-1 to TRBJ2-6; D is perhaps TRBD1 (5 bases). The V end was cut by 1 base, the J end by 2 bases, with 12 bases between. Germline V CDR1 and CDR2: SQVTM, ANQGSEA. The CDR3 contains 16 residues. CDR3 in amino acids: CSVEGGRAAGANVLTF. The CDR3 coding sequence is TGCAGCGTTGAAGGAGGCAGGGCTGCTGGGGCCAACGTCCTGACTTTC. The full variable domain, its missing parts supplied by reference TRBV29-1 and TRBJ2-6, is SAVISQKPSRDICQRGTSLTIQCQVDSQVTMMFWYRQQPGQSLTLIATANQGSEATYESGFVIDKFPISRPNLTFSTLTVSNMSPEDSSIYLCSVEGGRAAGANVLTFGAGSRLTVL.

The rearrangement joins TRBV6-1 to TRBJ2-2; D assignment may be TRBD1 or TRBD2 (5 bases each). The germline V gene has CDR1 MNHNS and CDR2 SASEGT. This CDR3 contains 15 residues. V was trimmed by 4 bases and J by 3 bases, leaving 12 bases between them. The CDR3 DNA reads TGTGCCAGCAGTGTCCTAATGGGGGACACCGGGGAGCTGTTTTTT. It specifies CASSVLMGDTGELFF.

This clonotype was counted only a few times. The chain joins TRBV29-1 to TRBJ2-1; maybe TRBD2 (6 bases). The closer fit of TRBJ2-7 to the DNA end suggests the J call may be wrong. From germline, CDR1 is SQVTM and CDR2 ANQGSEA. This CDR3 region has 13 residues. DNA of the CDR3: TGCAGCGTTGGGAGGGCAGAAGCCTACGAGCAGTACTTC. It yields the protein CSVGRAEAYEQYF.

This clonotype has more than one count but fewer than ten. The rearrangement uses TRBV5-1 and TRBJ1-1; no definite D call. Germline CDR1 reads SGHRS; CDR2 reads YFSETQ. V was cut by 2 bases and J by 4 bases, with 12 bases left in between. CDR3 length equals 14 residues. The CDR3: CASSFYGESTEAFF. The CDR3 bases are TGCGCCAGCAGCTTTTACGGGGAATCCACTGAAGCTTTCTTT.

A few counts support this clonotype. This sequence joins TRBV25-1 and TRBJ1-2; D gene uncertain. Trimming left V 1 base short and J 1 base short, with 10 bases between. There are 15 residues in the CDR3. Per germline, CDR1 MGHDK and CDR2 SYGVNS. CDR3 protein: CASSELGTDNYGYTF. The CDR3 nucleotides are TGTGCCAGCAGTGAATTGGGCACAGATAACTATGGCTACACCTTC.

This rearrangement joins TRBV7-9 to TRBJ2-5; D possibly matches TRBD1 or TRBD2 (5 bases each). The J call may be wrong; the DNA end is better matched by TRBJ2-1. Germline values: CDR1 SEHNR, CDR2 FQNEAQ (reference sequence). The CDR3 has 14 amino acids. The CDR3 is CASSGTEVYNEQFF. CDR3 coding DNA: TGTGCCAGCAGCGGGACGGAAGTCTACAATGAGCAGTTCTTC.

This chain joins TRBV15 and TRBJ2-4, with 7 bases aligning to TRBD1. Germline CDR1 reads LNHNV; CDR2 reads YYDKDF (reference sequence). The length of the CDR3 is 14 residues. Trimming took 5 bases from V and 6 from J; bases not matched to a gene: 7. Here the CDR3 DNA reads TGTGCCACCAGCGGAACAGGGGATGGAAACATTCAGTACTTC. This gives the protein CATSGTGDGNIQYF.

This clonotype was seen at least ten times. The gene calls are TRBV12-3 or TRBV12-4 and TRBJ2-4, with 11 bases lining up with TRBD2. V was pared by 6 bases and J by 5 bases, with 9 bases of the junction left unmatched. The CDR3 is 16 amino acids. The CDR3 sequence is CASRDSQGLAENIQYF. DNA for the CDR3: TGTGCCAGCAGAGACTCTCAGGGACTAGCGGAAAACATTCAGTACTTC.

This clonotype was recorded a few times. One end of the junction fails to match germline, which may point to a read error. The chain is built from TRBV20-1 and TRBJ2-7, with TRBD2 matching over 11 bases. The CDR3 is made up of 12 amino acids. Germline V gives CDR1 DFQATT, CDR2 SNEGSKA (reference sequence). CDR3 loop: CSAGTSGYGQYF. CDR3 nucleotides: TGCAGTGCCGGGACTAGCGGATACGGGCAGTACTTC.